This T cell receptor (beta chain) was recorded in a study of blood T cell repertoires in COVID-19. Study background: Sample material is recorded as cDNA or gDNA derived from T cells, B-cell-depleted T cells, or PBMCs.

CDR3 size: 16 residues. The germline V gene has CDR1 SGHAT and CDR2 FQNNGV. Trimming removed 5 bases at V and 0 bases at J, with 13 bases between. Study processing details: Scientists estimated how many nucleated cells there were by amplifying reference gene primers. Profiled with immunoSEQ multiplex PCR; TCRdb holds only in-frame clones, not every one. V, J and clone size were drawn from that table, and D and trimming were deduced from the DNA. The data show about 280,000 clones, roughly 87% seen once. Those who participated ranged in age from roughly 18 to 90 years and resided in approximately 23 US areas. Recovered participants had two consecutive negative NP/OP PCR tests, healthcare professional clearance, or symptom resolution.

This TCR was sampled from a woman aged 40 to 50 who had recovered from COVID-19. V is TRBV11-2 and J is TRBJ2-2, with D hard to call. The sample comprised PBMCs or T cells enriched from blood (not recorded which). The CDR3 is CASSPTTRANTGELFF. Here the CDR3 DNA reads TGTGCCAGCAGCCCCACGACTCGGGCGAACACCGGGGAGCTGTTTTTT. Based on the CDR3 plus reference TRBV11-2 and TRBJ2-2, the full variable domain is EAGVAQSPRYKIIEKRQSVAFWCNPISGHATLYWYQQILGQGPKLLIQFQNNGVVDDSQLPKDRFSAERLKGVDSTLKIQPAKLEDSAVYLCASSPTTRANTGELFFGEGSRLTVL.